Below, one TCR beta chain is given with its context. V shed 10 bases and J shed 3 bases, with 10 bases lying between them. CDR1 is MNHEY, CDR2 SVGAGI, per germline. This CDR3 has 12 residues. These data originate in a study of blood T cell repertoires in COVID-19. Background on the study: The study drew acute and convalescent COVID-19 samples from the United States, Italy and Spain. T cells, B-cell-depleted T cells, or PBMCs supplied cDNA or gDNA.

Clones were sequenced by immunoSEQ multiplex PCR, and TCRdb holds only the in-frame ones, with some missing. This sample has about 230,000 clones, with roughly 85% found just once. The origin of this receptor is a man between 40 and 49 years old with acute or convalescent COVID-19. The specimen was peripheral blood. The chain uses TRBV6-5 and TRBJ1-5; D ambiguous. The CDR3 is CATEANNQPQHF. The DNA of the CDR3 is TGTGCCACCGAGGCCAACAATCAGCCCCAGCATTTT.